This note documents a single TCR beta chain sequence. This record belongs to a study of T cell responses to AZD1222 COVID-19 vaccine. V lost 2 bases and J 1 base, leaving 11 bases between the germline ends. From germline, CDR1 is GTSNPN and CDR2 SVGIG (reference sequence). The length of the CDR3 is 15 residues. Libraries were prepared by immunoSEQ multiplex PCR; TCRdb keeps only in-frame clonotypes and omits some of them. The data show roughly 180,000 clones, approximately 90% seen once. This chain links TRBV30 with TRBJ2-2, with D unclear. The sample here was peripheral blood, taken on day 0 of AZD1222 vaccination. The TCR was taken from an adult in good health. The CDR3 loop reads CAWSRARMNTGELFF. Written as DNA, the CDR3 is TGTGCCTGGAGTAGGGCCAGAATGAACACCGGGGAGCTGTTTTTT.